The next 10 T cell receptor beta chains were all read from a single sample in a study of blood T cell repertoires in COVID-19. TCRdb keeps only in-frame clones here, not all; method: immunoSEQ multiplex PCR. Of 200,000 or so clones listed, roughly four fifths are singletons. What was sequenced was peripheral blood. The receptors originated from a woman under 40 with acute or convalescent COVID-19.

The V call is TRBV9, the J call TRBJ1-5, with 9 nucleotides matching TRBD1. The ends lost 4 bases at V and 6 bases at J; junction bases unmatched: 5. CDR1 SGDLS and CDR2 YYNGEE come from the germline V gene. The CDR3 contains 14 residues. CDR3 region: CASSPTGGGQPQHF. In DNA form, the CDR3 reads TGTGCCAGCAGCCCAACAGGGGGCGGTCAGCCCCAGCATTTT.

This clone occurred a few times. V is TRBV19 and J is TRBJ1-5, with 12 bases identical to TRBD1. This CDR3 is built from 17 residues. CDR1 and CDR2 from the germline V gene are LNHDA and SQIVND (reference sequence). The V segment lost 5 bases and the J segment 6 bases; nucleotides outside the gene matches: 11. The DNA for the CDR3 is TGTGCCAGTAGTGTGCCGGGACAGGGGGCATTCGGTCAGCCCCAGCATTTT. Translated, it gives CASSVPGQGAFGQPQHF.

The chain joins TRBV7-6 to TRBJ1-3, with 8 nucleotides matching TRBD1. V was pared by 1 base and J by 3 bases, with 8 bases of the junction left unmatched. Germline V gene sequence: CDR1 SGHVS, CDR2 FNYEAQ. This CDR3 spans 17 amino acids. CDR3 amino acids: CASSLDFWTGSGNTIYF. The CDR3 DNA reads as TGTGCCAGCAGCTTAGATTTCTGGACAGGGAGTGGAAACACCATATATTTT.

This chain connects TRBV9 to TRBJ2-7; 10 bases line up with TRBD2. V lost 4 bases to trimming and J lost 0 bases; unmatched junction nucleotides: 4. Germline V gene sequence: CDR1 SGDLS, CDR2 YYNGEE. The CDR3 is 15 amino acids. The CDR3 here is CASSRSGGNSYEQYF. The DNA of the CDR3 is TGTGCCAGCAGCCGTAGCGGGGGGAACTCCTACGAGCAGTACTTC.

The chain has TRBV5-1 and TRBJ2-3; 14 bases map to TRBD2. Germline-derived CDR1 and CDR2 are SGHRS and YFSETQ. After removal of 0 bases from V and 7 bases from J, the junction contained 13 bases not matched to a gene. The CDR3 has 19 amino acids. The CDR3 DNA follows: TGCGCCAGCAGCTTGGAATCGGAGGGCGGACTAGCGGGGGGAAATACGCAGTATTTT. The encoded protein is CASSLESEGGLAGGNTQYF.

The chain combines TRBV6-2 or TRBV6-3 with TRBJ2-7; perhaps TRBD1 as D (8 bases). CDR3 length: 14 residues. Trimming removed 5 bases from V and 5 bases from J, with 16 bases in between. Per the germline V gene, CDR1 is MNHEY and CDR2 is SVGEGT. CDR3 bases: TGTGCCAGCAGTGACGGACAGGGAGGGGACGAGCAGTACTTC. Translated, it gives CASSDGQGGDEQYF.

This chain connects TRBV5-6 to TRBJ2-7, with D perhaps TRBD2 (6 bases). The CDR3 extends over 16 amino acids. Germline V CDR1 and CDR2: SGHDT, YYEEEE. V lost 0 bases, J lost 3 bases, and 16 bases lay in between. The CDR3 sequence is CASSLGRGTLFYEQYF. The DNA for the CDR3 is TGTGCCAGCAGCTTGGGGCGGGGTACCCTTTTCTACGAGCAGTACTTC.

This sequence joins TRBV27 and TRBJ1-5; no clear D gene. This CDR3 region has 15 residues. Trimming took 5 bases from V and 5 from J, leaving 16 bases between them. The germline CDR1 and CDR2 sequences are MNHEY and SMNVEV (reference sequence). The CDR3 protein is CASSPSDRRDQPQHF. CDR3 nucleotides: TGTGCCAGCAGTCCGTCGGACCGGCGGGATCAGCCCCAGCATTTT.

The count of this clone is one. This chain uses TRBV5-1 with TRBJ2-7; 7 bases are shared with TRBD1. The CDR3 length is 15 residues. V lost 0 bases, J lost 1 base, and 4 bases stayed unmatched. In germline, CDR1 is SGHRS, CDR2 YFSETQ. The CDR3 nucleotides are TGCGCCAGCAGCTTGGAGGGACAGCCTTCCTACGAGCAGTACTTC. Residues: CASSLEGQPSYEQYF.

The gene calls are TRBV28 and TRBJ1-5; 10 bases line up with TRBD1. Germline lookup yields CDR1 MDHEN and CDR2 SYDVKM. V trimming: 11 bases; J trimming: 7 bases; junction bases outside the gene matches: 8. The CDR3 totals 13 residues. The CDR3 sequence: CAAGTGVNQPQHF. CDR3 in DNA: TGTGCCGCCGGGACAGGGGTTAACCAGCCCCAGCATTTT.